The present TCR beta chain was sequenced within a study of CD8 T cells in ankylosing spondylitis. Overall study findings and caveats: Characteristic, it appeared, of ankylosing spondylitis blood was a TCR beta motif of roughly eight highly homologous variants.

TCRdb reprocessed the 5' RACE reads via MiXCR and lists one record per CDR3 protein. The sample includes tens of thousands of distinct CDR3 sequences, less than 5.5% of them seen just once. As regards this clonotype: Antigen unknown.

Germline values: CDR1 SGDLS, CDR2 YYNGEE. The V end lost 7 bases, the J end lost 5 bases, and 14 bases lay between the germline ends. This CDR3 region has 13 residues. The chain carries TRBV9 and TRBJ2-3; D not resolved. This clonotype was obtained from a female donor with ankylosing spondylitis or in good health (not recorded which). The specimen sequenced was blood, either unsorted or a sorted T cell fraction (not recorded which). The CDR3 DNA follows: TGTGCCAGCCGGTCCAGCGACGGAGATACGCAGTATTTT. Its translation is CASRSSDGDTQYF.